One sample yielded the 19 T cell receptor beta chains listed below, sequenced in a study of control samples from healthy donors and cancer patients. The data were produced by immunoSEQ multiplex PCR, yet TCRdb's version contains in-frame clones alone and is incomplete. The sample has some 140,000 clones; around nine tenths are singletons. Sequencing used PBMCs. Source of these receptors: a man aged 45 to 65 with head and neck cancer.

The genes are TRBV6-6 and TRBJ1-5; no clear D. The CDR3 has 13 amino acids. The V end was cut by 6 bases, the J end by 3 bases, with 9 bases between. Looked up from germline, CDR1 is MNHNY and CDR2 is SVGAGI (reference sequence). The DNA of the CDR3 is TGTGCCAGCAGCCCTTCTCTCAATCAGCCCCAGCATTTT. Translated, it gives CASSPSLNQPQHF.

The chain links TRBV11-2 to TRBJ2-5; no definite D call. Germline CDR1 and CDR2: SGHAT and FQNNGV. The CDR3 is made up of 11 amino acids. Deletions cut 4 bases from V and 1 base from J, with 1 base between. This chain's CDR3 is CASSSQETQYF. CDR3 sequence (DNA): TGTGCCAGCAGCTCCCAAGAGACCCAGTACTTC.

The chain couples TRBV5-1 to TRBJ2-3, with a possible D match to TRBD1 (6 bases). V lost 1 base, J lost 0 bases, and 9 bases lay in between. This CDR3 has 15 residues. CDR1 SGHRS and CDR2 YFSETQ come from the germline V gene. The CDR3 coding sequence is TGCGCCAGCAGCTTGACAGGGCTTAGCACAGATACGCAGTATTTT. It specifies CASSLTGLSTDTQYF.

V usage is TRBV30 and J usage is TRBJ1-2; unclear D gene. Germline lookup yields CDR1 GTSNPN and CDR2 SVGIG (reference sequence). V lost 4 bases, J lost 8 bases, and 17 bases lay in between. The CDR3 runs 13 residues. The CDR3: CAWTTERDGGYTF. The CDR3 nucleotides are TGTGCCTGGACCACGGAGAGGGATGGCGGCTACACCTTC.

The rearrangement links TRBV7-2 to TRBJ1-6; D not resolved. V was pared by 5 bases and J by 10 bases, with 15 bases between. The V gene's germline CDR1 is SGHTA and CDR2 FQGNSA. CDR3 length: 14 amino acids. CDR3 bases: TGTGCCAGCAGCGCCACCCCCAACGGGTCACCCCTCCACTTT. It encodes CASSATPNGSPLHF.

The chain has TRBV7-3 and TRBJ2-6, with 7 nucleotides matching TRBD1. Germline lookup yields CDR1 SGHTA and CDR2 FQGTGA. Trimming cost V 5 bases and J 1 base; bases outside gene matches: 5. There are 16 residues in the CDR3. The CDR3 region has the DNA TGTGCCAGCAGCCTTTCGACAGGGTCTGGGGCCAACGTCCTGACTTTC. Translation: CASSLSTGSGANVLTF.

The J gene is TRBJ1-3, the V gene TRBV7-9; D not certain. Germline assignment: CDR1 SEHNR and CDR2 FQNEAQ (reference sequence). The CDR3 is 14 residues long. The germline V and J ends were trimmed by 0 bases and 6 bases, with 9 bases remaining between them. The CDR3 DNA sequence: TGTGCCAGCAGCTTAGCGCGGGTGAAAAACACCATATATTTT. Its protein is CASSLARVKNTIYF.

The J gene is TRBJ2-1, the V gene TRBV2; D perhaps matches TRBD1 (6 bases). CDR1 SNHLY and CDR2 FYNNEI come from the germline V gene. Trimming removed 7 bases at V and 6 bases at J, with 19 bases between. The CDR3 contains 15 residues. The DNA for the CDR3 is TGTGCCAGCACCCTGGGGGCAGGGAGAATCAATGAGCAGTTCTTC. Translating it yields CASTLGAGRINEQFF.

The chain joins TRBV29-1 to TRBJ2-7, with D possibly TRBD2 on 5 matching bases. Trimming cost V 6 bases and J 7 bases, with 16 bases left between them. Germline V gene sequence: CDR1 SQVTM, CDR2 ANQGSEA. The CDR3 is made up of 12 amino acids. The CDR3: CSVLTDPGEQYF. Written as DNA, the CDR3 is TGCAGCGTCCTGACGGACCCGGGGGAGCAGTACTTC.

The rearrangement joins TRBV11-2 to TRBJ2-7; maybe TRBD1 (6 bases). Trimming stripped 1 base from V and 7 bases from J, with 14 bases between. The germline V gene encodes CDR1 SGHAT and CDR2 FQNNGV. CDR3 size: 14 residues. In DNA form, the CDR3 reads TGTGCCAGCAGCTTAGGGGCAGGGGCCGAGGAGCAGTACTTC. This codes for CASSLGAGAEEQYF.

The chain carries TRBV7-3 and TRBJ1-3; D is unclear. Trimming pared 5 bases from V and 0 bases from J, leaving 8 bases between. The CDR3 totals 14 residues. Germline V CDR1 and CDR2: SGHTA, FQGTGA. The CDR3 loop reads CASSLGNSGNTIYF. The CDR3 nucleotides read TGTGCCAGCAGCCTCGGGAACTCTGGAAACACCATATATTTT.

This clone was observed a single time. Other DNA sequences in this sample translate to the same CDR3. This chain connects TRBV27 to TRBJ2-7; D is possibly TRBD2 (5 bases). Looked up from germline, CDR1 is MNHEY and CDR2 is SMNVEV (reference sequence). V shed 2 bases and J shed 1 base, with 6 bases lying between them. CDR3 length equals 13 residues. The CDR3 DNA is TGTGCCAGCAGTTTAACGGGATCCTACGAGCAGTACTTC. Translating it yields CASSLTGSYEQYF.

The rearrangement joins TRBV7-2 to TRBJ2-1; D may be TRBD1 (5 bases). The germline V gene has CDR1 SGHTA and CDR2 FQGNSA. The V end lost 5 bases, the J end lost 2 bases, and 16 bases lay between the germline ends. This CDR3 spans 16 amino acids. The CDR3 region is CASSASAGPTYNEQFF. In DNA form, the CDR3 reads TGTGCCAGCAGCGCGAGCGCAGGGCCAACCTACAATGAGCAGTTCTTC.

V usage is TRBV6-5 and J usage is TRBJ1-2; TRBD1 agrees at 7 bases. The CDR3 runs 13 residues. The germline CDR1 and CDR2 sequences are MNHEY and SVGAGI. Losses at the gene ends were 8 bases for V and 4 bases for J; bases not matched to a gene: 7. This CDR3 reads CASQGGMSYGYTF. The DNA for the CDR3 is TGTGCCAGCCAGGGGGGAATGAGCTATGGCTACACCTTC.

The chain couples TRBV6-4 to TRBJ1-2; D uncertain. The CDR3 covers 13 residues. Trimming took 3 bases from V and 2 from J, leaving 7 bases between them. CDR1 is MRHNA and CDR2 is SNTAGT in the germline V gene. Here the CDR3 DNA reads TGTGCCAGCAGTGAATCGGTGAACTATGGCTACACCTTC. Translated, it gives CASSESVNYGYTF.

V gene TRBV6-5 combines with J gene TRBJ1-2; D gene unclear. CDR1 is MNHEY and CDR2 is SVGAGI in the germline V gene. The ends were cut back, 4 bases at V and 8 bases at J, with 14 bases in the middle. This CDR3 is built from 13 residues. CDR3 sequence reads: CASSFDKRVGYTF. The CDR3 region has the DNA TGTGCCAGCAGTTTTGACAAGCGGGTGGGCTACACCTTC.

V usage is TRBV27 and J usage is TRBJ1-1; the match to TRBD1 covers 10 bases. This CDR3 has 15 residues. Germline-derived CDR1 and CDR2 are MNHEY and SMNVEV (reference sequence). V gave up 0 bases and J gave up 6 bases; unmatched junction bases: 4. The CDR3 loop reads CASSLSGTGAAEAFF. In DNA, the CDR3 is TGTGCCAGCAGTTTATCTGGGACAGGGGCGGCTGAAGCTTTCTTT.

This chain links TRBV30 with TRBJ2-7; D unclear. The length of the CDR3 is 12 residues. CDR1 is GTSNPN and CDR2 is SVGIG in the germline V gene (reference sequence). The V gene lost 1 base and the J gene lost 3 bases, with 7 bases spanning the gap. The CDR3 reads CAWSGLNYEQYF. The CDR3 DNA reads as TGTGCCTGGAGTGGTTTGAACTACGAGCAGTACTTC.

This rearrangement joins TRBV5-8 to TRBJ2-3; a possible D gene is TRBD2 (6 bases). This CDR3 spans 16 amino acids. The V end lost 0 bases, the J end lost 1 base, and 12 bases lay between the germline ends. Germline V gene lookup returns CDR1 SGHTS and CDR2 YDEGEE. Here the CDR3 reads CASSLDIAGRTDTQYF. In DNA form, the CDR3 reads TGTGCCAGCAGCTTGGATATCGCGGGACGCACAGATACGCAGTATTTT.